This T cell receptor beta chain was captured by sequencing in a study of CD8+ T cells in alopecia areata. Following extraction, RNA underwent reverse transcription to cDNA, which served as the sequencing template. Clones were sequenced by immunoSEQ multiplex PCR, and TCRdb holds only the in-frame ones, with some missing. The sample lists 110,000 to 150,000 clones, roughly 54% occurring once. This CDR3 comprises 12 residues. Germline assignment: CDR1 SGHAT and CDR2 FQNNGV. V lost 6 bases, J lost 5 bases, and 10 bases lay in between. Treatment of the sample: oral pan-JAK inhibitor, 5-10 mg twice daily. The receptor's source is a human donor with alopecia areata. Specimen: CD8+ T cells sorted from blood, collected at week 4, from a patient treated with tofacitinib. The gene calls are TRBV11-2 and TRBJ2-5; D is unresolved. This CDR3 reads CASSFTRETQYF. In DNA, the CDR3 is TGTGCCAGCAGTTTCACCCGGGAGACCCAGTACTTC.